One sample yielded the 30 T cell receptor beta chains listed below, sequenced in a study of T cells in tumors after PD-1 blockade. This table comes from immunoSEQ multiplex PCR, and its TCRdb copy is limited to in-frame clones, with some not included. In the table there are approximately 47,000 clones, 65% to 80% of which are singletons. The material sequenced was PBMCs, taken before anti-PD-1 therapy. These TCRs come from a human donor with advanced basal cell or squamous cell carcinoma (not recorded which).

The J gene is TRBJ2-7, the V gene TRBV15; D not resolved. The germline CDR1 and CDR2 sequences are LNHNV and YYDKDF (reference sequence). The CDR3 is 12 residues long. Trimming shortened V by 0 bases and J by 3 bases, and 3 bases separated the two germline ends. The chain's CDR3 is CATSRDHYEQYF. Here the CDR3 DNA reads TGTGCCACCAGCAGAGACCACTACGAGCAGTACTTC. Full variable domain (outside the CDR3, taken from reference TRBV15 and TRBJ2-7): DAMVIQNPRYQVTQFGKPVTLSCSQTLNHNVMYWYQQKSSQAPKLLFHYYDKDFNNEADTPDNFQSRRPNTSFCFLDIRSPGLGDTAMYLCATSRDHYEQYFGPGTRLTVT.

This clone was counted only a few times. The chain employs TRBV4-1 and TRBJ2-1, with 15 bases lining up with TRBD2. Germline CDR1 MGHRA, CDR2 YSYEKL. The V segment lost 3 bases and the J segment 5 bases; nucleotides outside the gene matches: 8. CDR3 size: 18 residues. The chain's CDR3 is CASSQKGLAGGPNNEQFF. The CDR3, as DNA: TGCGCCAGCAGCCAGAAAGGACTAGCGGGAGGGCCGAACAATGAGCAGTTCTTC.

J is TRBJ2-2 and V is TRBV27; D call uncertain. The CDR3 extends over 14 amino acids. Trimming stripped 3 bases from V and 2 bases from J, with 7 bases between. Germline CDR1 and CDR2: MNHEY and SMNVEV (reference sequence). For the CDR3, the DNA is TGTGCCAGCAGTTTTTTCCCAAACACCGGGGAGCTGTTTTTT. This sequence encodes CASSFFPNTGELFF.

The chain couples TRBV9 to TRBJ2-7; D is possibly TRBD2 (7 bases). The germline V and J ends were trimmed by 4 bases and 4 bases, with 15 bases remaining between them. Germline CDR1 SGDLS, CDR2 YYNGEE. The CDR3 runs 14 residues. The DNA of the CDR3 is TGTGCCAGCAGCACCAAGGGGGGGGCGTACGAGCAGTACTTC. It encodes CASSTKGGAYEQYF.

V usage is TRBV19 and J usage is TRBJ2-3, with TRBD2 matching over 13 bases. The germline V gene encodes CDR1 LNHDA and CDR2 SQIVND (reference sequence). The CDR3 is 19 residues long. V was pared by 6 bases and J by 1 base, with 13 bases of the junction left unmatched. The DNA for the CDR3 is TGTGCCAGTAGCCCACTCGGACTAGCGGGAGTAGGAGGCACAGATACGCAGTATTTT. Translation: CASSPLGLAGVGGTDTQYF.

This chain joins TRBV3-1 (or the pseudogene TRBV3-2) and TRBJ2-1, with TRBD2 identical over 12 bases. The CDR3 contains 12 residues. Germline V gene lookup returns CDR1 LGHDT and CDR2 YNNKEL (reference sequence). The V and J ends lost 3 bases and 12 bases, in that order; junction bases with no gene match: 0. The CDR3 DNA sequence: TGTGCCAGCAGCCAGACTAGCGGGGGGCAGTTCTTC. It specifies CASSQTSGGQFF.

The rearrangement links TRBV2 to TRBJ1-6; 7 bases are shared with TRBD1. Germline lookup yields CDR1 SNHLY and CDR2 FYNNEI. The CDR3 runs 13 residues. After removal of 8 bases from V and 9 bases from J, the junction contained 7 bases not matched to a gene. The chain's CDR3 is CASLTGVTSPLHF. CDR3 sequence (DNA): TGTGCCAGCCTAACAGGGGTTACTTCACCCCTCCACTTT.

The chain links TRBV2 to TRBJ1-2; 9 bases line up with TRBD1. V was clipped by 6 bases and J by 4 bases; unmatched bases: 9. This CDR3 is built from 15 residues. In germline, CDR1 is SNHLY, CDR2 FYNNEI. The CDR3 sequence is CASRPQGAYLYGYTF. DNA for the CDR3: TGTGCCAGCAGGCCACAGGGGGCGTATCTCTATGGCTACACCTTC.

This clone was found a few times. V and J are TRBV29-1 and TRBJ2-7; 7 bases fit TRBD2. Germline V gene lookup returns CDR1 SQVTM and CDR2 ANQGSEA. The CDR3 runs to 12 residues. Unmatched junction bases numbered 7, after V lost 6 bases and J lost 5 bases. The CDR3 is CSVALTSDEQYF. The CDR3 DNA reads as TGCAGCGTGGCCCTTACTAGCGACGAGCAGTACTTC.

V usage is TRBV6-5 and J usage is TRBJ2-3, with a possible D match to TRBD2 (5 bases). This CDR3 region has 13 residues. Per germline, CDR1 MNHEY and CDR2 SVGAGI. V was trimmed by 5 bases and J by 2 bases, leaving 8 bases between them. In DNA, the CDR3 is TGTGCCAGCAGTCGAGACTACACAGATACGCAGTATTTT. Its protein is CASSRDYTDTQYF.

V usage is TRBV7-3 and J usage is TRBJ2-3; TRBD2 is a possible D gene (6 bases). CDR3 length equals 14 residues. The germline CDR1 and CDR2 sequences are SGHTA and FQGTGA. V dropped 5 bases and J dropped 3 bases, with 12 bases sitting between them. The CDR3 DNA follows: TGTGCCAGCAGCCAAGGGCGGGAAACAGATACGCAGTATTTT. Protein: CASSQGRETDTQYF.

The chain links TRBV25-1 to TRBJ2-7; no clear D. There are 12 residues in the CDR3. The germline V gene encodes CDR1 MGHDK and CDR2 SYGVNS. Trimming took 7 bases from V and 4 from J, leaving 11 bases between them. The DNA of the CDR3 is TGTGCCAGCAAATCGGATTATTACGAGCAGTACTTC. It is translated as CASKSDYYEQYF.

The chain employs TRBV29-1 and TRBJ1-1, with D possibly matching TRBD1 (5 bases). CDR1 and CDR2 (germline): SQVTM, ANQGSEA. This CDR3 region has 12 residues. V gave up 7 bases and J gave up 0 bases, with 9 bases separating them. The CDR3 DNA follows: TGCAGCGGGGGGTTTCTGAACACTGAAGCTTTCTTT. This sequence encodes CSGGFLNTEAFF.

This clone was recorded a few times. The J gene is TRBJ2-7, the V gene TRBV6-7; 10 bases line up with TRBD2. TRBV6-7 is filed as an ORF, its function uncertain. CDR3 length equals 19 residues. Trimming removed 4 bases from V and 0 bases from J; junction bases left unmatched: 15. As DNA, the CDR3 is TGTGCCAGCAGTTGTCTCTCCAGCGGGGGGGCCTGGAGCTCCTACGAGCAGTACTTC. Protein sequence: CASSCLSSGGAWSSYEQYF.

The table lists this clone with a count of one. This chain connects TRBV11-3 to TRBJ2-2, with D tentatively TRBD1 (5 bases). V was cut by 0 bases and J by 1 base, with 9 bases left in between. The CDR3 length is 16 residues. In germline, CDR1 is SGHNT, CDR2 YENEEA. The CDR3, as DNA: TGTGCCAGCAGCTTAGAGACAGCGCGGAACACCGGGGAGCTGTTTTTT. Amino acid sequence: CASSLETARNTGELFF. The entire variable domain, with the rest obtained from reference TRBV11-3 and TRBJ2-2, is as follows: EAGVVQSPRYKIIEKKQPVAFWCNPISGHNTLYWYLQNLGQGPELLIRYENEEAVDDSQLPKDRFSAERLKGVDSTLKIQPAELGDSAVYLCASSLETARNTGELFFGEGSRLTVL.

The genes are TRBV4-1 and TRBJ1-5; D uncertain. The V end lost 1 base, the J end lost 0 bases, and 7 bases lay between the germline ends. The length of the CDR3 is 15 residues. Per the germline V gene, CDR1 is MGHRA and CDR2 is YSYEKL. CDR3 DNA: TGCGCCAGCAGCCAAGGGGCTAATAGCAATCAGCCCCAGCATTTT. Protein: CASSQGANSNQPQHF.

The table lists this clone with a count of one. The chain carries TRBV6-4 and TRBJ2-6; D is perhaps TRBD1 (5 bases). The CDR3 sequence is 16 residues long. Germline V gives CDR1 MRHNA, CDR2 SNTAGT. The germline V and J ends were trimmed by 4 bases and 0 bases, with 10 bases remaining between them. The CDR3 is CASSATAFSGANVLTF. The CDR3 region has the DNA TGTGCCAGCAGTGCGACAGCTTTCTCTGGGGCCAACGTCCTGACTTTC.

This chain connects TRBV18 to TRBJ2-2; D remains ambiguous. Germline-derived CDR1 and CDR2 are KGHSH and LQKENI. The length of the CDR3 is 12 residues. Trimming pared 3 bases from V and 11 bases from J, leaving 10 bases between. The CDR3 coding sequence is TGTGCCAGCTCACCCACCAGTGGAGAGCTGTTTTTT. Translation: CASSPTSGELFF.

This clone has a handful of counts. Within the sample, other DNA sequences also encode this same CDR3. V usage is TRBV7-9 and J usage is TRBJ2-1; no clear D. The CDR3 runs 13 residues. Germline V gives CDR1 SEHNR, CDR2 FQNEAQ (reference sequence). The ends were cut back, 5 bases at V and 5 bases at J, with 10 bases in the middle. The CDR3 loop is CASSLLYDNEQFF. CDR3 DNA: TGTGCCAGCAGCCTCCTCTACGACAATGAGCAGTTCTTC.

This clone was seen more than once but under ten times. The J gene is TRBJ1-3, the V gene TRBV6-1; maybe TRBD1 (5 bases). The CDR3 is made up of 17 amino acids. Germline assignment: CDR1 MNHNS and CDR2 SASEGT. The ends were cut back, 3 bases at V and 0 bases at J, with 15 bases in the middle. The CDR3 coding sequence is TGTGCCAGCAGTGATCACAACAGGTTCTACTCTGGAAACACCATATATTTT. It encodes CASSDHNRFYSGNTIYF.

The genes are TRBV19 and TRBJ2-1, with TRBD2 matching 10 bases. CDR1 and CDR2 from the germline V gene are LNHDA and SQIVND (reference sequence). V shed 6 bases, J shed 4 bases, and the junction held 0 bases outside the gene matches. There are 13 residues in the CDR3. CDR3 residues: CASRAGGYNEQFF. DNA of the CDR3: TGTGCCAGTAGAGCGGGGGGGTACAATGAGCAGTTCTTC.

The chain couples TRBV19 to TRBJ2-7; 7 bases agree with TRBD2. Germline V gene sequence: CDR1 LNHDA, CDR2 SQIVND (reference sequence). The CDR3 runs to 13 residues. V lost 10 bases to trimming and J lost 2 bases; unmatched junction nucleotides: 8. The CDR3 region has the DNA TGTGCCACCCAAGGGAGGGAGGCCTACGAGCAGTACTTC. Its protein is CATQGREAYEQYF.

The chain recombines TRBV19 with TRBJ1-1; 7 bases fit TRBD1. CDR3 length: 14 amino acids. Germline CDR1 reads LNHDA; CDR2 reads SQIVND (reference sequence). The ends lost 5 bases at V and 2 bases at J; junction bases unmatched: 5. The CDR3 bases are TGTGCCAGTAGTTCAGGGGGGGGTAACACTGAAGCTTTCTTT. Its protein product is CASSSGGGNTEAFF.

This clone was picked up one time. This chain links TRBV2 with TRBJ1-2, with 10 bases identical to TRBD1. The CDR3 is 14 amino acids. The V gene's germline CDR1 is SNHLY and CDR2 FYNNEI. With 2 bases clipped from V and 8 bases from J, the junction kept 5 bases outside the gene matches. The CDR3 nucleotides are TGTGCCAGCAGTGAATCGACAGGGGGCTTGGGCTACACCTTC. It translates to CASSESTGGLGYTF.

V is TRBV5-6 and J is TRBJ1-5, with D possibly TRBD1 on 6 matching bases. V shed 3 bases and J shed 2 bases, with 12 bases lying between them. Germline loops: CDR1 SGHDT, CDR2 YYEEEE. The CDR3 has 15 residues. CDR3 amino acids: CASSSRGLGNQPQHF. CDR3 in DNA: TGTGCCAGCAGCTCCAGGGGATTGGGCAATCAGCCCCAGCATTTT. The full variable domain, its missing parts supplied by reference TRBV5-6 and TRBJ1-5, is DAGVTQSPTHLIKTRGQQVTLRCSPKSGHDTVSWYQQALGQGPQFIFQYYEEEERQRGNFPDRFSGHQFPNYSSELNVNALLLGDSALYLCASSSRGLGNQPQHFGDGTRLSIL.

The chain joins TRBV7-8 to TRBJ2-3, with a tentative D call TRBD2 (5 bases). The CDR3 extends over 16 amino acids. V lost 1 base to trimming and J lost 0 bases, with 11 bases between them. Germline values: CDR1 SGHVS, CDR2 FQNEAQ. CDR3 DNA: TGTGCCAGCAGCTTAGTTCGGGGAATTAGCACAGATACGCAGTATTTT. Encoded protein: CASSLVRGISTDTQYF.

CDR3 region: CASSQPGQPSYEQYF. The DNA for the CDR3 is TGTGCCAGCAGTCAGCCGGGACAGCCTTCCTACGAGCAGTACTTC. V usage is TRBV6-5 and J usage is TRBJ2-7; TRBD1 matches 7 bases. Germline V CDR1 and CDR2: MNHEY, SVGAGI. CDR3 size: 15 residues. The ends lost 5 bases at V and 1 base at J; junction bases unmatched: 8.

V is TRBV5-4 and J is TRBJ1-1; tentative D call: TRBD1 (5 bases). CDR3 length: 16 amino acids. Germline loops: CDR1 SGHNT, CDR2 YYREEE (reference sequence). Trimming left V 3 bases short and J 0 bases short, with 15 bases between. CDR3 in DNA: TGTGCCAGCAGCTGGGGGGTGGAGCCTCTGAACACTGAAGCTTTCTTT. Its translation is CASSWGVEPLNTEAFF.

This chain uses TRBV3-1 (or the pseudogene TRBV3-2) with TRBJ2-2, with D maybe TRBD2 (6 bases). The CDR3 extends over 16 amino acids. In germline, CDR1 is LGHDT, CDR2 YNNKEL (reference sequence). Trimming shortened V by 4 bases and J by 5 bases, and 17 bases separated the two germline ends. CDR3 nucleotides: TGTGCCAGCAGCCCTGCATTAATAGGGACTACCGGGGAGCTGTTTTTT. It yields the protein CASSPALIGTTGELFF.

The V gene is TRBV24-1, the J gene TRBJ1-2; no clear D. The CDR3 has 14 amino acids. V lost 4 bases to trimming and J lost 4 bases, with 12 bases between them. Germline lookup yields CDR1 KGHDR and CDR2 SFDVKD. CDR3 bases: TGTGCCACCAGTGACGTGGGGTTGCGCTATGGCTACACCTTC. Residues: CATSDVGLRYGYTF.